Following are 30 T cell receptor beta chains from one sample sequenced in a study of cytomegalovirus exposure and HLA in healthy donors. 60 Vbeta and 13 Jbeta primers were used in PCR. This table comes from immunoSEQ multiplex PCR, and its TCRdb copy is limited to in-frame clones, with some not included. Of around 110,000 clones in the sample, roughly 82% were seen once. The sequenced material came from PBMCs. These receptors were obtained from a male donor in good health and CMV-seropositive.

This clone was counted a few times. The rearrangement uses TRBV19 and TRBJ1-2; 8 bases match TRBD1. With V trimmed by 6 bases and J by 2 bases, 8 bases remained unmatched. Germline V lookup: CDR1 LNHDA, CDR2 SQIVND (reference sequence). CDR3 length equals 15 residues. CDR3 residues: CASRFDRGPNYGYTF. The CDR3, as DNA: TGTGCCAGTAGGTTCGACAGGGGACCCAACTATGGCTACACCTTC.

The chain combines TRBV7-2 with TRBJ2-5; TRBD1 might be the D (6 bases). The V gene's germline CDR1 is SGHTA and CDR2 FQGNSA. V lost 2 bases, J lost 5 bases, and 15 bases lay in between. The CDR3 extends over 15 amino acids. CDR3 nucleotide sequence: TGTGCCAGCAGCTTAATCCTGGGGGCGTGGGAGACCCAGTACTTC. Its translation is CASSLILGAWETQYF. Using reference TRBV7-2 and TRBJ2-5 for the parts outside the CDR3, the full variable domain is GAGVSQSPSNKVTEKGKDVELRCDPISGHTALYWYRQSLGQGLEFLIYFQGNSAPDKSGLPSDRFSAERTGGSVSTLTIQRTQQEDSAVYLCASSLILGAWETQYFGPGTRLLVL.

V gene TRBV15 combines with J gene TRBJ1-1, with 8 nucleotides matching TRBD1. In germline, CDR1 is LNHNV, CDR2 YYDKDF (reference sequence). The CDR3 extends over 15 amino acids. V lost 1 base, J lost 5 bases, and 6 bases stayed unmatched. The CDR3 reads CATSRVARGLTEAFF. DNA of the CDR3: TGTGCCACCAGCAGAGTTGCCAGGGGGCTAACTGAAGCTTTCTTT. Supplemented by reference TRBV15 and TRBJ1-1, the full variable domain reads DAMVIQNPRYQVTQFGKPVTLSCSQTLNHNVMYWYQQKSSQAPKLLFHYYDKDFNNEADTPDNFQSRRPNTSFCFLDIRSPGLGDTAMYLCATSRVARGLTEAFFGQGTRLTVV.

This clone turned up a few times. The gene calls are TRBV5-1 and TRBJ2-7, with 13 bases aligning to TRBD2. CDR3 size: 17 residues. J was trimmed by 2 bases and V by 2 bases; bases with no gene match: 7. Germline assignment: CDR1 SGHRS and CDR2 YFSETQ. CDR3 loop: CASSFGLAGDTTYEQYF. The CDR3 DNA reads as TGCGCCAGCAGCTTCGGACTAGCGGGAGATACCACCTACGAGCAGTACTTC.

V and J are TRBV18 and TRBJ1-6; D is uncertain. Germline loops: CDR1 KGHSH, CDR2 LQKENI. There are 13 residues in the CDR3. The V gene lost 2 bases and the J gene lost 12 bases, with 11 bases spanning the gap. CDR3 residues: CASSPGLWRPLHF. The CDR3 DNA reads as TGTGCCAGCTCACCAGGTCTTTGGAGACCCCTCCACTTT.

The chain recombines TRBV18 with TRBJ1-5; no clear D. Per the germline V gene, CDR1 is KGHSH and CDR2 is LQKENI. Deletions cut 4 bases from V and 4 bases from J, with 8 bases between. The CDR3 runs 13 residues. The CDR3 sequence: CASSLYTNQPQHF. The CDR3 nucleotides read TGTGCCAGCTCACTGTACACGAATCAGCCCCAGCATTTT.

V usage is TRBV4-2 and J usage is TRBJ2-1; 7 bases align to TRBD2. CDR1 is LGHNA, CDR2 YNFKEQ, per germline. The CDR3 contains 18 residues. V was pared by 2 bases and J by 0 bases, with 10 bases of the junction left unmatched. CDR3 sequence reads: CASSQSTSPLGSYNEQFF. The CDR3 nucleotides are TGTGCCAGCAGCCAATCGACTAGCCCTTTGGGCTCCTACAATGAGCAGTTCTTC.

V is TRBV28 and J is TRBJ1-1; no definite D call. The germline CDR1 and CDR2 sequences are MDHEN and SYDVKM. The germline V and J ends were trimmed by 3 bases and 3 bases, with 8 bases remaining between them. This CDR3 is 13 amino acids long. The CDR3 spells CASSFGSDTEAFF. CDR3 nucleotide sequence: TGTGCCAGCAGTTTCGGGAGCGACACTGAAGCTTTCTTT. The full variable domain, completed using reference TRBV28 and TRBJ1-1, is DVKVTQSSRYLVKRTGEKVFLECVQDMDHENMFWYRQDPGLGLRLIYFSYDVKMKEKGDIPEGYSVSREKKERFSLILESASTNQTSMYLCASSFGSDTEAFFGQGTRLTVV.

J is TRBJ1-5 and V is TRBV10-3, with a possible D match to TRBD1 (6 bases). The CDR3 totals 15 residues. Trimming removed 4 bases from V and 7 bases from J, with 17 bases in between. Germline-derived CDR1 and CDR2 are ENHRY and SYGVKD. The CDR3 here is CAISGGPKGEQPQHF. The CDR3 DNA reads TGTGCCATCAGTGGGGGCCCTAAGGGGGAACAGCCCCAGCATTTT.

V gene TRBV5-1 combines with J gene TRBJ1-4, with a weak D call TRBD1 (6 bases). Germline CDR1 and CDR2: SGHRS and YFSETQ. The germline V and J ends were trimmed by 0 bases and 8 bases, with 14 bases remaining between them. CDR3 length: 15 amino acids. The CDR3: CASSLGGHSAEKLFF. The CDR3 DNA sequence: TGCGCCAGCAGCTTGGGGGGACATAGCGCGGAAAAACTGTTTTTT.

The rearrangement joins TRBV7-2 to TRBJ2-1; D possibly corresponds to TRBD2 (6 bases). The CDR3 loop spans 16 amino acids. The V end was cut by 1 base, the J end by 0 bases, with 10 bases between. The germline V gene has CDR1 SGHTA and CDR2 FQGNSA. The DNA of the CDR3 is TGTGCCAGCAGCTTAGTCGGGAGTCGCTCCTACAATGAGCAGTTCTTC. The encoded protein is CASSLVGSRSYNEQFF.

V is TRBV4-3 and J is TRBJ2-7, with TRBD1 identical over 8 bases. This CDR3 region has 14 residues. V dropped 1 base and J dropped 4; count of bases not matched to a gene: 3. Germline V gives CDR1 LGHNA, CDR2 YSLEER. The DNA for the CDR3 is TGCGCCAGCAGCCAAGGGACAGGGCAATACGAGCAGTACTTC. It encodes CASSQGTGQYEQYF.

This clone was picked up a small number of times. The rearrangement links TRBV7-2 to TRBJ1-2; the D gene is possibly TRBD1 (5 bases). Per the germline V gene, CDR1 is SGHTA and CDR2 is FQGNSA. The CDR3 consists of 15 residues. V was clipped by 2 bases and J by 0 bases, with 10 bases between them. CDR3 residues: CASSLRGQSNYGYTF. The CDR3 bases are TGTGCCAGCAGCTTAAGGGGCCAATCTAACTATGGCTACACCTTC. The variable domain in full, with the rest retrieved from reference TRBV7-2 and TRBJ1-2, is GAGVSQSPSNKVTEKGKDVELRCDPISGHTALYWYRQSLGQGLEFLIYFQGNSAPDKSGLPSDRFSAERTGGSVSTLTIQRTQQEDSAVYLCASSLRGQSNYGYTFGSGTRLTVV.

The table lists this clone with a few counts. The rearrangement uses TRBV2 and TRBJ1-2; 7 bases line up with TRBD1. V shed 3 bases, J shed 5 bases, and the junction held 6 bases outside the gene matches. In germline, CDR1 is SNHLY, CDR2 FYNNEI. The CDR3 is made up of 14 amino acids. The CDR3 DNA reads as TGTGCCAGCAGTGACGACAGGGTCTTTTATGGCTACACCTTC. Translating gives CASSDDRVFYGYTF. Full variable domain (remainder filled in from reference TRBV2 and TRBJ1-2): EPEVTQTPSHQVTQMGQEVILRCVPISNHLYFYWYRQILGQKVEFLVSFYNNEISEKSEIFDDQFSVERPDGSNFTLKIRSTKLEDSAMYFCASSDDRVFYGYTFGSGTRLTVV.

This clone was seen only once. The CDR3 DNA reads TGTGCCAGCAGTTCCCCAGGGGGCAGAACCGGGGAGCTGTTTTTT. Protein sequence: CASSSPGGRTGELFF. The V call is TRBV6-5, the J call TRBJ2-2; TRBD1 matches at 8 bases. Germline V gene data show CDR1 as MNHEY and CDR2 as SVGAGI. Germline trimming cut 4 bases from V and 5 bases from J; bases unmatched to any gene: 6. This CDR3 is built from 15 residues.

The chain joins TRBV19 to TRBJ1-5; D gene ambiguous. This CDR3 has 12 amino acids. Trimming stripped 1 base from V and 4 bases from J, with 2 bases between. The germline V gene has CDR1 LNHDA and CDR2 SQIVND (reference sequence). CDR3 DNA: TGTGCCAGTAGTATAGTAAATCAGCCCCAGCATTTT. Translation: CASSIVNQPQHF.

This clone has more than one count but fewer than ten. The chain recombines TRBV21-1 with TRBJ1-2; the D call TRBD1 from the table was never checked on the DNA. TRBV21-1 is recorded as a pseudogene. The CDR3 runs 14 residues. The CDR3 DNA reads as TGTGCCAGCATCCCAAGACAGTTCGCCTATGGCTACACCTTC. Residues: CASIPRQFAYGYTF.

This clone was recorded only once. The CDR3 region has the DNA TGCGCCAGCAGCCAAGGAAGACAGAGTACCTATGGCTACACCTTC. Its protein product is CASSQGRQSTYGYTF. The gene calls are TRBV4-3 and TRBJ1-2, with D possibly TRBD1 on 5 matching bases. Germline lookup yields CDR1 LGHNA and CDR2 YSLEER. V lost 1 base to trimming and J lost 4 bases, with 13 bases between them. The CDR3 spans 15 residues.

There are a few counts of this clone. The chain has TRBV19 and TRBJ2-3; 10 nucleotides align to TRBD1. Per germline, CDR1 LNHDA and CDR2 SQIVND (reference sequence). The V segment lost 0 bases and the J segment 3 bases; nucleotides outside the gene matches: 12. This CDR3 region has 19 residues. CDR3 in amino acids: CASSIDKTGGQRLTDTQYF. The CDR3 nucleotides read TGTGCCAGTAGTATAGATAAGACAGGGGGCCAGAGGTTGACAGATACGCAGTATTTT.

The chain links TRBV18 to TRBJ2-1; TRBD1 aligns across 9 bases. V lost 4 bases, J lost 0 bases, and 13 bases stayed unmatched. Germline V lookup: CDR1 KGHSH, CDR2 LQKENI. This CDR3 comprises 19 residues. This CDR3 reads CASSLAGTGRLSSYNEQFF. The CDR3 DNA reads TGTGCCAGCTCACTAGCCGGGACAGGGAGACTTAGCTCCTACAATGAGCAGTTCTTC.

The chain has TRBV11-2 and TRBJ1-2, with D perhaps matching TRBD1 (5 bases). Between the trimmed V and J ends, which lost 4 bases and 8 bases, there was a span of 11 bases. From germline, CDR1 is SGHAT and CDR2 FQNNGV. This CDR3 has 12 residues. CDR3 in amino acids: CASSSQRQGYTF. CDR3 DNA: TGTGCCAGCAGCTCACAAAGACAGGGCTACACCTTC.

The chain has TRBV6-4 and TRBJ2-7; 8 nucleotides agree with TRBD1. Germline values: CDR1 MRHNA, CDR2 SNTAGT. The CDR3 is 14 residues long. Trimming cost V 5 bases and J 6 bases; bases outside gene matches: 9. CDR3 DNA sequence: TGTGCCAGCAGTAAAGGCCCGGACAGGGTCGAGCAGTACTTC. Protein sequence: CASSKGPDRVEQYF.

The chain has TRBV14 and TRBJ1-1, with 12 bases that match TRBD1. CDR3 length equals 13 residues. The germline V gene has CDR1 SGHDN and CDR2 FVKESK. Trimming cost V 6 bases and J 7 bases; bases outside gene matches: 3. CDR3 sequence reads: CASRGTGGNEAFF. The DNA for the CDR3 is TGTGCCAGCAGGGGGACAGGGGGCAATGAAGCTTTCTTT.

The CDR3 spells CASSKFTSGKIYNEQFF. As DNA, the CDR3 is TGTGCCAGCAGCAAATTTACTAGCGGGAAAATCTACAATGAGCAGTTCTTC. V and J are TRBV21-1 and TRBJ2-1; the D call in the table, TRBD2, was not verified against the DNA. TRBV21-1 is a pseudogene. The CDR3 is 17 amino acids.

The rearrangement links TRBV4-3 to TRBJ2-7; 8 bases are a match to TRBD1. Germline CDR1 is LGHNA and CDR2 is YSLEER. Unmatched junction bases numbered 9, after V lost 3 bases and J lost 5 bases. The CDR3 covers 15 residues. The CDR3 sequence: CASSQVDRAAHEQYF. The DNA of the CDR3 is TGCGCCAGCAGCCAGGTGGACAGGGCGGCCCACGAGCAGTACTTC.

This chain's CDR3 is CASSLEQGGAGELFF. The CDR3 coding sequence is TGCGCCAGCAGCCTAGAACAAGGCGGGGCCGGGGAGCTGTTTTTT. The V and J genes are TRBV4-3 and TRBJ2-2; perhaps TRBD2 as D (6 bases). CDR1 and CDR2 (germline): LGHNA, YSLEER. Trimming stripped 4 bases from V and 6 bases from J, with 15 bases between. The CDR3 loop spans 15 amino acids.

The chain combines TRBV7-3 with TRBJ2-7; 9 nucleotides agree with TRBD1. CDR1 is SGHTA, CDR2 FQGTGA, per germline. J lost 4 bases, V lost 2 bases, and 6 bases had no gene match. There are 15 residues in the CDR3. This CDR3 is CASSLEGTGTYEQYF. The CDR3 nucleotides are TGTGCCAGCAGCTTAGAGGGGACAGGGACTTACGAGCAGTACTTC.

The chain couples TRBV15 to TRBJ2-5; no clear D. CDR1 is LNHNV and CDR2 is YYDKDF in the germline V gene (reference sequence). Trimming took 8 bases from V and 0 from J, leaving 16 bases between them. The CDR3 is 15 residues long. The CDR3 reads CATSGSSIHQETQYF. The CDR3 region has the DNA TGTGCCACCTCAGGCAGCTCGATTCACCAAGAGACCCAGTACTTC.

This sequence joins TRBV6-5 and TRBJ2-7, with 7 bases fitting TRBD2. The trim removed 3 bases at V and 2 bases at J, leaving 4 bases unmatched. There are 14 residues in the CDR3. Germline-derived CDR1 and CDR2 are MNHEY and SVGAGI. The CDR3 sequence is CASSYGGGAYEQYF. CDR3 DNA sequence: TGTGCCAGCAGTTATGGCGGGGGAGCCTACGAGCAGTACTTC.

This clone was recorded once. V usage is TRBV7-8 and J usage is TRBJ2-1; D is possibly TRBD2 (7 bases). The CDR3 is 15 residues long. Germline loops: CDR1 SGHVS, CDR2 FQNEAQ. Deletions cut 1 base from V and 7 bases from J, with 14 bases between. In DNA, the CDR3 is TGTGCCAGCAGCTTAGTTGGGGGGGGGCAAAATGAGCAGTTCTTC. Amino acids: CASSLVGGGQNEQFF.